This T cell receptor beta chain was recovered during a study of blood T cell repertoires in COVID-19. For the study at large: Sample material is recorded as cDNA or gDNA derived from T cells, B-cell-depleted T cells, or PBMCs.

This clone was observed a few times. While infection was still active, Seattle patients were enrolled and then followed longitudinally. In the original workflow: How many nucleated cells were present was estimated from reference gene primer amplification. Some clones are missing from TCRdb's copy, which holds only in-frame ones; the method was immunoSEQ multiplex PCR. V, J and clone size are taken as reported in that table, and D and trimming were inferred from the DNA itself. The sample has about 280,000 clones, roughly 86% seen once; the top ten hold roughly 10%. This TCR was recovered from a woman younger than 45 with COVID-19, enrolled during active disease. Specimen: peripheral blood.

CDR3 DNA sequence: TGTGCCAGCAGCCAAGCTAGCGATAGCTATGGCTACACCTTC. This sequence encodes CASSQASDSYGYTF. V usage is TRBV3-1 (or the pseudogene TRBV3-2) and J usage is TRBJ1-2; D is unresolved. The CDR3 length is 14 residues. V lost 1 base to trimming and J lost 4 bases, with 10 bases between them. Germline V gene sequence: CDR1 LGHDT, CDR2 YNNKEL (reference sequence).